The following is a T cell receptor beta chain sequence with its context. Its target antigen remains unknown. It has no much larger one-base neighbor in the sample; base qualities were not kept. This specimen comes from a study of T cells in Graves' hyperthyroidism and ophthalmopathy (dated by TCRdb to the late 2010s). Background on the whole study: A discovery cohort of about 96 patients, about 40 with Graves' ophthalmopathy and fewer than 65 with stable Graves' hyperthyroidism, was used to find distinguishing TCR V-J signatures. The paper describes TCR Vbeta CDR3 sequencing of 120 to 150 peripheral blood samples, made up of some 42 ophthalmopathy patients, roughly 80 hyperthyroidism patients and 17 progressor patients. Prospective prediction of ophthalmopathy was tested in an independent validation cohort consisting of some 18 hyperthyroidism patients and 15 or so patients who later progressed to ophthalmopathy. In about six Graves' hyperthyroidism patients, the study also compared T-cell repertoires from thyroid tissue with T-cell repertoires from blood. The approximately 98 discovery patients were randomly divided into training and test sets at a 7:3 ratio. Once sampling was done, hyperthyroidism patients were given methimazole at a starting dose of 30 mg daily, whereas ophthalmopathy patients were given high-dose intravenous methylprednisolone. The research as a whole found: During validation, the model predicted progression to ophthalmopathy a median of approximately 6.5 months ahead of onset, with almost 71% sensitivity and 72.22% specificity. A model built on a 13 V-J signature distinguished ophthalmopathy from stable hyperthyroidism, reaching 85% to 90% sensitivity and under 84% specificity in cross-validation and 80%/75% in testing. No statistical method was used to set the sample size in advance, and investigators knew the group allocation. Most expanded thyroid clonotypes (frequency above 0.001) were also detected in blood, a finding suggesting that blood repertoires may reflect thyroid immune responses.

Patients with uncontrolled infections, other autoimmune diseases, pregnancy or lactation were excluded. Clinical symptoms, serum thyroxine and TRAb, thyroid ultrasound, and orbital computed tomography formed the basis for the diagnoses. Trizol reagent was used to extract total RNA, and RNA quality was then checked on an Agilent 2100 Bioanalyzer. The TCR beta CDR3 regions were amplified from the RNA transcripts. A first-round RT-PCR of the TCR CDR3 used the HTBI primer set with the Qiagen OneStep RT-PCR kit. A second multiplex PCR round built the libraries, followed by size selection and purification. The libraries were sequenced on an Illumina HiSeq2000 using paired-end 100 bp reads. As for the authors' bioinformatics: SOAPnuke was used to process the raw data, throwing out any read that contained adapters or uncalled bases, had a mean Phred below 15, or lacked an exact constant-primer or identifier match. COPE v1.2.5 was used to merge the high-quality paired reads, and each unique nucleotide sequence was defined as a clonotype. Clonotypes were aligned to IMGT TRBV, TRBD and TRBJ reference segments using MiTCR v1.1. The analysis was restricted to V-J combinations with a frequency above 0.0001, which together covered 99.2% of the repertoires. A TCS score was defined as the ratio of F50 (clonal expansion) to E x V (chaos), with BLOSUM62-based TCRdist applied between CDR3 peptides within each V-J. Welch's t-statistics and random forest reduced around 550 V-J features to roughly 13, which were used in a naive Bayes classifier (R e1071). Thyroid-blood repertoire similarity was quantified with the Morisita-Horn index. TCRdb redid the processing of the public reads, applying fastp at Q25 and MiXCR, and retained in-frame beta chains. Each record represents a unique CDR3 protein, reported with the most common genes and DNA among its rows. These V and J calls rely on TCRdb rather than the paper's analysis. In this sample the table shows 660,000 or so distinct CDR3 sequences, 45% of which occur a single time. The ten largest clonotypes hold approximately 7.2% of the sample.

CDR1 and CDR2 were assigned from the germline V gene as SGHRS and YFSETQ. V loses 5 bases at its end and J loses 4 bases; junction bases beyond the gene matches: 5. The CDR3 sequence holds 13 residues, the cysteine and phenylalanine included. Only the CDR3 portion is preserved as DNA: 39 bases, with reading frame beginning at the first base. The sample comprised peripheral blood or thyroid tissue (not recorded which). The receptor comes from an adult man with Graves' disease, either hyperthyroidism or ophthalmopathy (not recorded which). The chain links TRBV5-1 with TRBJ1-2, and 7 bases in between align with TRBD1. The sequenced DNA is TGCGCCAGCAGAGGGACAGAGAGCTATGGCTACACCTTC. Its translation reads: CASRGTESYGYTF.